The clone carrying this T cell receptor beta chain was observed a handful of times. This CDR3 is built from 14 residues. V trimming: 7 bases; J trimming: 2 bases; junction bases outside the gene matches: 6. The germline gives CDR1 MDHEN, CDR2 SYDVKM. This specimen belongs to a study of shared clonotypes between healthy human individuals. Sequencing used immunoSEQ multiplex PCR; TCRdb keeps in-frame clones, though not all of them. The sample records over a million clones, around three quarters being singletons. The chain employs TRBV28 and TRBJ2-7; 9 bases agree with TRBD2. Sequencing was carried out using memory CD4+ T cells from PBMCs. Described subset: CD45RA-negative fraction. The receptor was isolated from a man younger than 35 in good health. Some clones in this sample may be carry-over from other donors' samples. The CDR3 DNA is TGTGCCAGCACCTCAGCGGGAGGCCCCTACGAGCAGTACTTC. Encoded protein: CASTSAGGPYEQYF.